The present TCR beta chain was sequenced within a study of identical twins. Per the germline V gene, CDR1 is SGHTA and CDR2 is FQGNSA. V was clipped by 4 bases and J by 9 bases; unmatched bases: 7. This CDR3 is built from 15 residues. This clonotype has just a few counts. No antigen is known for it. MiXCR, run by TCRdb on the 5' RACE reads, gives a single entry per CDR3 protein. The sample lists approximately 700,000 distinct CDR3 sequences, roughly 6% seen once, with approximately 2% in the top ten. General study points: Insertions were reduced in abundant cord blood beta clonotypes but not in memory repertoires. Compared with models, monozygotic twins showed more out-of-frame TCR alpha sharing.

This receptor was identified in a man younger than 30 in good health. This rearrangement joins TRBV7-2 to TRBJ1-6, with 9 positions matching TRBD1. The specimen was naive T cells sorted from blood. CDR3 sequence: CASSSVDRGASPLHF. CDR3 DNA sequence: TGTGCCAGCAGCTCCGTGGACAGGGGAGCTTCACCCCTCCACTTT.